The source of this TCR beta chain is a study of cytomegalovirus exposure and HLA in healthy donors. General observations from the study: A few V segments could not be told apart, such as TRBV6-2 and TRBV6-3, and were left out. The authors later found most CMV-associated TCR beta chains appeared HLA-restricted. It emerged from a later analysis that several of the most significant clusters appeared to be linked to common viral pathogens.

A note on this clone: The target antigen is unknown.

PCR was performed using 60 Vbeta and 13 Jbeta primers. Profiling relied on immunoSEQ multiplex PCR, and the TCRdb table lists in-frame clones only, not all of them. The sample holds about 210,000 clones; approximately 79% are singletons and the top ten take about 2%. The length of the CDR3 is 13 residues. Germline CDR1 reads MNHNS; CDR2 reads SASEGT. Trimming removed 8 bases from V and 7 bases from J; junction bases left unmatched: 3. The chain has TRBV6-1 and TRBJ1-6; 9 bases match TRBD1. The sample taken for sequencing was PBMCs. This TCR was recovered from a male donor in good health and CMV-seronegative. The CDR3 reads CASPGQGNSPLHF. The CDR3 region has the DNA TGTGCCAGCCCAGGACAGGGGAATTCACCCCTCCACTTT.